Included here is one TCR beta chain sequence, with context. Repertoires were generated with immunoSEQ multiplex PCR, while TCRdb's copy carries only in-frame clones and drops some. The sample has about 160,000 clones, under 90% seen once. The sample is drawn from a study of blood T cell repertoires in COVID-19. Participant age was about 18 to 89 years, and participants resided in fewer than 25 US areas. The CDR3 runs 13 residues. Trimming cost V 2 bases and J 12 bases, with 12 bases left between them. CDR1 and CDR2 (germline): SGHRS, YFSETQ. Sequencing used PBMCs or T cells enriched from blood (not recorded which). This receptor was obtained from a woman aged 60 to 75 who had recovered from COVID-19. J is TRBJ1-6 and V is TRBV5-1, with D tentatively TRBD1 (5 bases). The chain's CDR3 is CASSFLQGRPLHF. The CDR3 DNA reads as TGCGCCAGCAGCTTCCTCCAGGGCAGACCCCTCCACTTT.